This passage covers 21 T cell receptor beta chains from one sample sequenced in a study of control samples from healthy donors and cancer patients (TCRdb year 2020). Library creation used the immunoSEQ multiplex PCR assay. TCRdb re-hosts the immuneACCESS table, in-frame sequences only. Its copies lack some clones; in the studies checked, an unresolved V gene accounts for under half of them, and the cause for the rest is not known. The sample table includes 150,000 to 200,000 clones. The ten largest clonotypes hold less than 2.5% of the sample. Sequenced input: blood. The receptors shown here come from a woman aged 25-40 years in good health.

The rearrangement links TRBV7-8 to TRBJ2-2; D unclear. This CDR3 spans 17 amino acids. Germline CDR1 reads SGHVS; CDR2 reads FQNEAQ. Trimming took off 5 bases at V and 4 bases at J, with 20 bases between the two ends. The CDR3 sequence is CASSRPAAGWGTGELFF. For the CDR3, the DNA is TGTGCCAGCAGCCGACCGGCCGCCGGGTGGGGCACCGGGGAGCTGTTTTTT.

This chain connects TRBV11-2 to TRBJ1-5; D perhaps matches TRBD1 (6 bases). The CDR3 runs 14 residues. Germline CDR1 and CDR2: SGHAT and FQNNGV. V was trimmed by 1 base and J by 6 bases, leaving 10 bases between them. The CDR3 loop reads CASSLGGGPQPQHF. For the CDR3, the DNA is TGTGCCAGCAGCTTAGGCGGGGGGCCTCAGCCCCAGCATTTT.

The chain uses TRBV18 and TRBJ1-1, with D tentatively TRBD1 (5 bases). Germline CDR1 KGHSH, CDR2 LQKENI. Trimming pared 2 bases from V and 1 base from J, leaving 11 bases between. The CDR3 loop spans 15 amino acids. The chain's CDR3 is CASSPGVGGNTEAFF. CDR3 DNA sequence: TGTGCCAGCTCACCAGGGGTCGGGGGGAACACTGAAGCTTTCTTT.

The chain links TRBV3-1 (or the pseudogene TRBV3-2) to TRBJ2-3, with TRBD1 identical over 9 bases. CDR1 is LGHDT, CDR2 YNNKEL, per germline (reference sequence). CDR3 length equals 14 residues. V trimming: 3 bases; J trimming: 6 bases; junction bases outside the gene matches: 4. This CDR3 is CASSQGQGWDTQYF. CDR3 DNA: TGTGCCAGCAGCCAGGGACAGGGATGGGATACGCAGTATTTT.

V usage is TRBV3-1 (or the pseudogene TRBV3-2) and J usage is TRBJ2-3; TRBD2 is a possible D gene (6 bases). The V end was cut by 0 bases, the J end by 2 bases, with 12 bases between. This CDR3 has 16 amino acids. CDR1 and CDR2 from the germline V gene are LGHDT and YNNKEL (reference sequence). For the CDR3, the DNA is TGTGCCAGCAGCCAAGATCCTTCGGGACTCACAGATACGCAGTATTTT. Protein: CASSQDPSGLTDTQYF.

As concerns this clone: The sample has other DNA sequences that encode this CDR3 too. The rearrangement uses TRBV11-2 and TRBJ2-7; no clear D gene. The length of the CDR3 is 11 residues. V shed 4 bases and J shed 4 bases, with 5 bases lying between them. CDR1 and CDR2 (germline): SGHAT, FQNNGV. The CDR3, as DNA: TGTGCCAGCAGCTCAGCTTACGAGCAGTACTTC. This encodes CASSSAYEQYF.

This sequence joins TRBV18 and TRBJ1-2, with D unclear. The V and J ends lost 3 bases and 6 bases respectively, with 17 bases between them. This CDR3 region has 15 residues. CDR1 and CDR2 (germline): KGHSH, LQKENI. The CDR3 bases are TGTGCCAGCTCACCTGTCCCGTCAGGCGCGAATGGCTACACCTTC. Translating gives CASSPVPSGANGYTF. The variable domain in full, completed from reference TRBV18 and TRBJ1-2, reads NAGVMQNPRHLVRRRGQEARLRCSPMKGHSHVYWYRQLPEEGLKFMVYLQKENIIDESGMPKERFSAEFPKEGPSILRIQQVVRGDSAAYFCASSPVPSGANGYTFGSGTRLTVV.

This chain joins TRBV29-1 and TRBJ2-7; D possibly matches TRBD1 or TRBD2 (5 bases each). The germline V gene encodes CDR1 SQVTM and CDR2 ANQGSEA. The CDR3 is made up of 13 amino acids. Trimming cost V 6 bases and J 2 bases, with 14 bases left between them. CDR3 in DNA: TGCAGCGTGCTCTCAAGGGACCCCTACGAGCAGTACTTC. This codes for CSVLSRDPYEQYF.

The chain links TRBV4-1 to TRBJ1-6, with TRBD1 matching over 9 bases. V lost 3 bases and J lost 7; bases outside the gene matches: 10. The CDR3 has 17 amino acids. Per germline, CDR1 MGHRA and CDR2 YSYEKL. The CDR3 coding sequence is TGCGCCAGCAGCCACAGAACCACAGGGGGCGAGAATTCACCCCTCCACTTT. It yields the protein CASSHRTTGGENSPLHF.

The DNA for the CDR3 is TGTGCCAGTAATCCCTCCTCTTCGGGGGGGTTATATGGCTACACCTTC. Amino acid sequence: CASNPSSSGGLYGYTF. The chain carries TRBV19 and TRBJ1-2; maybe TRBD1 (5 bases). CDR1 is LNHDA and CDR2 is SQIVND in the germline V gene (reference sequence). The V and J ends lost 7 bases and 5 bases respectively, with 23 bases between them. The CDR3 sequence is 16 residues long.

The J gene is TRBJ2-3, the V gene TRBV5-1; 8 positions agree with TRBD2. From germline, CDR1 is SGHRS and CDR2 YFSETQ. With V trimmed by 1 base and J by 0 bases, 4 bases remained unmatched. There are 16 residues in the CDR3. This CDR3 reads CASSLFTGGSTDTQYF. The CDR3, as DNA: TGCGCCAGCAGCTTGTTTACGGGGGGGAGCACAGATACGCAGTATTTT. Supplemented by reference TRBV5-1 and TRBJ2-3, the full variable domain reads KAGVTQTPRYLIKTRGQQVTLSCSPISGHRSVSWYQQTPGQGLQFLFEYFSETQRNKGNFPGRFSGRQFSNSRSEMNVSTLELGDSALYLCASSLFTGGSTDTQYFGPGTRLTVL.

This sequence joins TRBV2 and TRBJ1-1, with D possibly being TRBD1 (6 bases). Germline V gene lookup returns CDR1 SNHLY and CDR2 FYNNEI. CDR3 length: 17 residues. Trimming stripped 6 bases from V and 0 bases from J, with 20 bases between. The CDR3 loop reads CASRPSGAGAMNTEAFF. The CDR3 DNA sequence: TGTGCCAGCAGACCCTCGGGGGCAGGGGCGATGAACACTGAAGCTTTCTTT.

This CDR3 is CASSAAQGITEAFF. The CDR3 DNA reads as TGTGCCAGCAGCGCCGCACAGGGGATTACTGAAGCTTTCTTT. The chain carries TRBV7-2 and TRBJ1-1; 7 nucleotides align to TRBD1. Germline CDR1 SGHTA, CDR2 FQGNSA. The CDR3 spans 14 residues. The V segment lost 5 bases and the J segment 5 bases; nucleotides outside the gene matches: 8.

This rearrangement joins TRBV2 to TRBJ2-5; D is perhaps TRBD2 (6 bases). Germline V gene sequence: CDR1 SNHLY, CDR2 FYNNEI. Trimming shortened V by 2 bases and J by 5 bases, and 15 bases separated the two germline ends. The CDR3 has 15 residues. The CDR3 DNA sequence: TGTGCCAGCAGTGAATCGTCAGGGAGGTCGGAGACCCAGTACTTC. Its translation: CASSESSGRSETQYF.

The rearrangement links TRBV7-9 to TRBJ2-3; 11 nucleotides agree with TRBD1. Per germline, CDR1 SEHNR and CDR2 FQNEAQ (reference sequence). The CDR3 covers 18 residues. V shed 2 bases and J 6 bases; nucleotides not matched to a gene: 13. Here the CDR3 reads CASSLPPPDRGLGDTQYF. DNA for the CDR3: TGTGCCAGCAGCTTACCTCCGCCGGACAGGGGGCTTGGGGATACGCAGTATTTT.

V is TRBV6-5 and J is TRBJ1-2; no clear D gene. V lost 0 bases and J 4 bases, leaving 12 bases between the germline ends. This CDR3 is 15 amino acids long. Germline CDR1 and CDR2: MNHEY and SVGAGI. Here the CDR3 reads CASSYSFNEVYGYTF. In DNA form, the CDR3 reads TGTGCCAGCAGTTACTCATTCAACGAGGTCTATGGCTACACCTTC.

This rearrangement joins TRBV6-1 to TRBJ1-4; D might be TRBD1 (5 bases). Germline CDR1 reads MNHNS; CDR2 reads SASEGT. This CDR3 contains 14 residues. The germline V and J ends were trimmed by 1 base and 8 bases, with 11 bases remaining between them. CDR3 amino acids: CASSEGREGEKLFF. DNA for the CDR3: TGTGCCAGCAGTGAAGGCAGGGAGGGGGAAAAACTGTTTTTT.

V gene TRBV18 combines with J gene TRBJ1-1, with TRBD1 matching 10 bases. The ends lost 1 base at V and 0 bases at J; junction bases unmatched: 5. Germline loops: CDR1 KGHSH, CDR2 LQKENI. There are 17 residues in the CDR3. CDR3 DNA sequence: TGTGCCAGCTCACCACTATGGGGACAGGGGCTGAACACTGAAGCTTTCTTT. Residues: CASSPLWGQGLNTEAFF.

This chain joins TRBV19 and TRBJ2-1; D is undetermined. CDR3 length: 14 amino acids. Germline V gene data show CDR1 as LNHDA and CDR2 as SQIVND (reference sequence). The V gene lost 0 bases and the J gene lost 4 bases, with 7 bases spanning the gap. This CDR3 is CASSIDRSYNEQFF. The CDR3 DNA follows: TGTGCCAGTAGTATAGACAGGTCTTACAATGAGCAGTTCTTC.

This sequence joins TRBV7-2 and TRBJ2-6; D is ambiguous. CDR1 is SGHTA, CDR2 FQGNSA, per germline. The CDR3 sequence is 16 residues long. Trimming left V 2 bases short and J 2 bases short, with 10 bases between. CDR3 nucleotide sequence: TGTGCCAGCAGCTTAACTTCAGGTACTGGGGCCAACGTCCTGACTTTC. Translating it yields CASSLTSGTGANVLTF.

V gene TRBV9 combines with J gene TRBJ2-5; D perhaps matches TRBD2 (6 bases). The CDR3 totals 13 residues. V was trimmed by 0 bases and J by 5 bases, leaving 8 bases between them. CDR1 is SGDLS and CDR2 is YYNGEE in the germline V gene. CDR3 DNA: TGTGCCAGCAGCGTAGAGGGGAGGGAGACCCAGTACTTC. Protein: CASSVEGRETQYF.